This TCR beta chain originates from a study of control samples from healthy donors and cancer patients. This clone occurred once. Produced via immunoSEQ multiplex PCR; TCRdb's table is partial and in-frame only. The repertoire has 120,000 or so clones, about 90% of them found once; the top ten carry about 2.7%. The source is a man in his fifties or sixties in good health. Sequencing was carried out using blood.

DNA for the CDR3: TGCGCCAGCAGCCAAGGGTCTGTAGAACTGTTTTTT. Protein: CASSQGSVELFF. The chain employs TRBV4-1 and TRBJ1-4; D not certain. Trimming took 1 base from V and 12 from J, leaving 9 bases between them. The CDR3 loop spans 12 amino acids. The germline CDR1 and CDR2 sequences are MGHRA and YSYEKL.